The clone carrying this TCR beta chain showed up just a few times. Its antigen is as yet unknown. The time point here: pre-sensitization, week 0. Treatment reported: therapeutic diphenylcyclopropenone sensitization with weekly scalp DPC. TCRdb recomputed calls from the RACE reads with MiXCR, one row per CDR3 protein. Of 350,000 to 400,000 distinct CDR3 sequences in the sample, roughly 5% were seen once. This record comes from a study of human T cells and chemical hapten exposure. Findings and limits, study-wide: DPC sensitization left the count of TCRs above 1 in 1000 unchanged. More PT1 expanded TCRs went with higher patch test scores.

The TCR comes from a woman between 45 and 65 years old with alopecia areata. Some clones in this sample may be carry-over from other donors' samples. Specimen: whole blood, collected in connection with sensitization to the hapten diphenylcyclopropenone (DPC).

This CDR3 is CATSLGILTDTQYF. In nucleotides, the CDR3 is TGTGCCACCAGTTTAGGGATCCTCACAGATACGCAGTATTTT. The chain couples TRBV15 to TRBJ2-3; no firm D call. Germline-derived CDR1 and CDR2 are LNHNV and YYDKDF (reference sequence). The CDR3 extends over 14 amino acids. The V gene lost 6 bases and the J gene lost 2 bases, with 12 bases spanning the gap.